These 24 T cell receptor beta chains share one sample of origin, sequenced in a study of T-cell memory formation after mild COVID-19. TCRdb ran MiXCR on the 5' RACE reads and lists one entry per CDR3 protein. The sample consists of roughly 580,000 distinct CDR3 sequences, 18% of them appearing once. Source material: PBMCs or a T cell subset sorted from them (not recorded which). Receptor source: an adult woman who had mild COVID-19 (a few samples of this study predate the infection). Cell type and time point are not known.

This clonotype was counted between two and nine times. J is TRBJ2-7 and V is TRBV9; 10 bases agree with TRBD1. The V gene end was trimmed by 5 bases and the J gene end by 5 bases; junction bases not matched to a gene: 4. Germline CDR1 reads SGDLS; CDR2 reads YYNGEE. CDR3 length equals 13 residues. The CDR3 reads CASSSGTGDEQYF. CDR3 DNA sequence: TGTGCCAGCAGTTCCGGGACAGGGGACGAGCAGTACTTC.

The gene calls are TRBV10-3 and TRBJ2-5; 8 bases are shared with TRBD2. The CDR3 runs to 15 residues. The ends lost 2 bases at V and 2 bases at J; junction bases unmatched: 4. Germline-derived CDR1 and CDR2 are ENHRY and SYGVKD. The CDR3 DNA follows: TGTGCCATCAGTGAGGGGGTAGCGGGACAAGAGACCCAGTACTTC. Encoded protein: CAISEGVAGQETQYF.

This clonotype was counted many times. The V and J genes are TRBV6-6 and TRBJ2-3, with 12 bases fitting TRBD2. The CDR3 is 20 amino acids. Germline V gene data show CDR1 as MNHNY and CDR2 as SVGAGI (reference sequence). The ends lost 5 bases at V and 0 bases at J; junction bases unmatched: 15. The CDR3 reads CASSPPSGLAGKSSTDTQYF. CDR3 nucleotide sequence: TGTGCCAGCAGTCCGCCGAGCGGACTAGCGGGAAAATCTAGCACAGATACGCAGTATTTT.

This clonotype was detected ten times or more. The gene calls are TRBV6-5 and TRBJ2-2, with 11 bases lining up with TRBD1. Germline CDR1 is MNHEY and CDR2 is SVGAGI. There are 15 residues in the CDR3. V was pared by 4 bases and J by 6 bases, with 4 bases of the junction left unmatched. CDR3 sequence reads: CASSSDRGRSGELFF. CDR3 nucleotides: TGTGCCAGCAGTTCGGACAGGGGGCGATCCGGGGAGCTGTTTTTT.

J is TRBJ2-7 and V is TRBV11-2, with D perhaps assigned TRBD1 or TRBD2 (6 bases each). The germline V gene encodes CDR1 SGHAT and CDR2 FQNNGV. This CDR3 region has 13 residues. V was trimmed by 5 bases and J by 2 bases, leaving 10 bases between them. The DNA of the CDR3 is TGTGCCAGCAGCAACGGGGGCCCCTACGAGCAGTACTTC. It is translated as CASSNGGPYEQYF.

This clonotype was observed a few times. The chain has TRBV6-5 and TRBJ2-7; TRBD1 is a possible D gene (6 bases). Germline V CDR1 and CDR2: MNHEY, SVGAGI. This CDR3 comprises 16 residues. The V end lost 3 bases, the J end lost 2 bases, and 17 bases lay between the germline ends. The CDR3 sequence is CASSYRDTGGPYEQYF. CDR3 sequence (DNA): TGTGCCAGCAGTTATAGGGACACAGGTGGGCCCTACGAGCAGTACTTC.

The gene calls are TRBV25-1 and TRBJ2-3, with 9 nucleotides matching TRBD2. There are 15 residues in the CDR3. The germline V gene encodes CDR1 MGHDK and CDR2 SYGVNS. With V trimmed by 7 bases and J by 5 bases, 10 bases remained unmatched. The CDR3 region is CASTPSSGVRDTQYF. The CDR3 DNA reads TGTGCCAGCACCCCCTCTAGCGGGGTACGAGATACGCAGTATTTT.

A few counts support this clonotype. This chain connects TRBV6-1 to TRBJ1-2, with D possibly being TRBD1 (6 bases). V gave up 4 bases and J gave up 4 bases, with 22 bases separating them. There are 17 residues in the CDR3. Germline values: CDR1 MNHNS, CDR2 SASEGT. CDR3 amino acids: CASSATRQVANLYGYTF. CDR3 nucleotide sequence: TGTGCCAGCAGTGCAACTCGACAGGTCGCCAACCTCTATGGCTACACCTTC.

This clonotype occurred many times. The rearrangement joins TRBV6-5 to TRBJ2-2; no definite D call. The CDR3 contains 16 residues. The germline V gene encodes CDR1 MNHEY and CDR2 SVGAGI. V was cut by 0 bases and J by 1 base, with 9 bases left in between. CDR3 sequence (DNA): TGTGCCAGCAGTTACTCCGACATTCTGAACACCGGGGAGCTGTTTTTT. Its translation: CASSYSDILNTGELFF.

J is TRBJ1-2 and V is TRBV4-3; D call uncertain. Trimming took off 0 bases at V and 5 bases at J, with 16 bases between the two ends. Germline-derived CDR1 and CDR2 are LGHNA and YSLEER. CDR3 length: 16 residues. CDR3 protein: CASSQEMPGSRYGYTF. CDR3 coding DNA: TGCGCCAGCAGCCAAGAGATGCCGGGATCGCGGTATGGCTACACCTTC.

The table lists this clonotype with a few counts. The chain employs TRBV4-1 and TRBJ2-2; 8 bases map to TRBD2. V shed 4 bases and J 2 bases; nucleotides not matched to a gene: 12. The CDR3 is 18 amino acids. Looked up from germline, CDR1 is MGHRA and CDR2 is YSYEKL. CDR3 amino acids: CASSPRPPGLENTGELFF. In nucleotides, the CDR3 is TGCGCCAGCAGCCCAAGGCCCCCGGGACTAGAAAACACCGGGGAGCTGTTTTTT.

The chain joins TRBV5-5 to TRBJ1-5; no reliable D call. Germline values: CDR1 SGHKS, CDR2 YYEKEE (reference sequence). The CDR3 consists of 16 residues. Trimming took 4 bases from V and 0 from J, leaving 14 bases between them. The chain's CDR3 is CASSLLGRYSNQPQHF. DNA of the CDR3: TGTGCCAGCAGCCTTTTAGGGAGGTATAGCAATCAGCCCCAGCATTTT.

The CDR3 DNA sequence: TGTGCCAGCAGCCCCCTCTGGGGGAAATACAATGAGCAGTTCTTC. This translates into CASSPLWGKYNEQFF. This sequence joins TRBV3-1 and TRBJ2-1; the D gene could be TRBD1 or TRBD2 (5 bases each). Trimming left V 4 bases short and J 4 bases short, with 14 bases between. The germline V gene has CDR1 LGHDT and CDR2 YNNKEL (reference sequence). The CDR3 runs 15 residues.

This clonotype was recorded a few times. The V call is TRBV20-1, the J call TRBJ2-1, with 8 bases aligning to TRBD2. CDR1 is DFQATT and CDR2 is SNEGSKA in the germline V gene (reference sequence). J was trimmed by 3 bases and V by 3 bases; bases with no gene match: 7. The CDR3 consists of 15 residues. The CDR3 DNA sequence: TGCAGTGCTAGGGGGCTAGCGGGCATCTACAATGAGCAGTTCTTC. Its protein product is CSARGLAGIYNEQFF.

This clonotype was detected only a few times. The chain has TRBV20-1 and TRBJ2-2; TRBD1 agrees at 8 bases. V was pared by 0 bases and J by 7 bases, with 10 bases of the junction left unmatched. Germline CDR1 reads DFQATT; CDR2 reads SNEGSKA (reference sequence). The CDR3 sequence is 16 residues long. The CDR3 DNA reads TGCAGTGCTAGAGATCGCAGGGGGCTCAGGAGCGGGGAGCTGTTTTTT. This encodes CSARDRRGLRSGELFF.

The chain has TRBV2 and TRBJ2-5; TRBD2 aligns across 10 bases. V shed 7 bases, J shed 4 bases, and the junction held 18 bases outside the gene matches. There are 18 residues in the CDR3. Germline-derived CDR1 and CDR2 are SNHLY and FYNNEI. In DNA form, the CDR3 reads TGTGCCAGCATCGGACAGGGACGTCTAGCGGGAGCTGCAGAGACCCAGTACTTC. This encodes CASIGQGRLAGAAETQYF.

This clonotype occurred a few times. The CDR3 reads CASLKGNEQFF. The DNA of the CDR3 is TGTGCCAGCCTGAAGGGCAATGAGCAGTTCTTC. The gene calls are TRBV4-2 and TRBJ2-1; no clear D. Germline lookup yields CDR1 LGHNA and CDR2 YNFKEQ. Trimming stripped 8 bases from V and 6 bases from J, with 8 bases between. The CDR3 consists of 11 residues.

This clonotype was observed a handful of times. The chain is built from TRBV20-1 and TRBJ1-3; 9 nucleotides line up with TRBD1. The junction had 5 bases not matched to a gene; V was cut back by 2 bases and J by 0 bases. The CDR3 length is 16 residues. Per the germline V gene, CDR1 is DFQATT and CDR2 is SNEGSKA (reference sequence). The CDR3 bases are TGCAGTGCTAGAATACCGGGACAGGGCTCTGGAAACACCATATATTTT. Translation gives CSARIPGQGSGNTIYF.

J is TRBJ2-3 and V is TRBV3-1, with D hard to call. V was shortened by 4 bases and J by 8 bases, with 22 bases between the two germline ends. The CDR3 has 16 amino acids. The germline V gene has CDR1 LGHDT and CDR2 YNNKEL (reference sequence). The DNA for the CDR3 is TGTGCCAGCAGCCCTCTCACGGGCGGATCTCCGGGTACGCAGTATTTT. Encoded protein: CASSPLTGGSPGTQYF.

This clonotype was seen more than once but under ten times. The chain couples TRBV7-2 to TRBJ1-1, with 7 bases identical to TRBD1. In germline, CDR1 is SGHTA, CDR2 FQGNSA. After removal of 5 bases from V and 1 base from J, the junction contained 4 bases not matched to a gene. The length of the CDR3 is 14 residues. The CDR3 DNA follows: TGTGCCAGCAGCGCGGGACAGTGGAACACTGAAGCTTTCTTT. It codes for CASSAGQWNTEAFF.

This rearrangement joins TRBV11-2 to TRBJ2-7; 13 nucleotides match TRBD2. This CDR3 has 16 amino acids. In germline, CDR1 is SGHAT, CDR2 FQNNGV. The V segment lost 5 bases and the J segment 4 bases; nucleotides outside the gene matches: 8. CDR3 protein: CASSADGLAGVYEQYF. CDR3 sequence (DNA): TGTGCCAGCAGCGCGGACGGACTAGCGGGAGTGTACGAGCAGTACTTC.

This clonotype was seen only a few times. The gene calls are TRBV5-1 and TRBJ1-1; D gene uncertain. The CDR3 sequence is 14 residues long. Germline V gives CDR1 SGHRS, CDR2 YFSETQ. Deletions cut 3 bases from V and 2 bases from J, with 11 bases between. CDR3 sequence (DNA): TGCGCCAGCAGCTCTGTTCCGGGAAACACTGAAGCTTTCTTT. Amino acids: CASSSVPGNTEAFF.

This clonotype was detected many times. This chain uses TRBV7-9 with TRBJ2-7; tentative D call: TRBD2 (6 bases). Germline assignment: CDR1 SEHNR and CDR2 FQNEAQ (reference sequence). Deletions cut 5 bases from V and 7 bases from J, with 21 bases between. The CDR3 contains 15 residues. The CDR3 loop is CASSPGVQGYEEQYF. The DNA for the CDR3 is TGTGCCAGCAGCCCGGGGGTGCAGGGTTATGAGGAGCAGTACTTC. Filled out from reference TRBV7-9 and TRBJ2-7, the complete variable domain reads DTGVSQNPRHKITKRGQNVTFRCDPISEHNRLYWYRQTLGQGPEFLTYFQNEAQLEKSRLLSDRFSAERPKGSFSTLEIQRTEQGDSAMYLCASSPGVQGYEEQYFGPGTRLTVT.

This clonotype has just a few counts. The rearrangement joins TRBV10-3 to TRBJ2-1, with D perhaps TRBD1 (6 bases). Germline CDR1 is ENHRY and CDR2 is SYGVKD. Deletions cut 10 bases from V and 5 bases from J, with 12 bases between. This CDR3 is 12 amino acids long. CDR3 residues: CATQGYHNEQFF. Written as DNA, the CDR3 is TGTGCCACCCAGGGGTATCACAATGAGCAGTTCTTC.